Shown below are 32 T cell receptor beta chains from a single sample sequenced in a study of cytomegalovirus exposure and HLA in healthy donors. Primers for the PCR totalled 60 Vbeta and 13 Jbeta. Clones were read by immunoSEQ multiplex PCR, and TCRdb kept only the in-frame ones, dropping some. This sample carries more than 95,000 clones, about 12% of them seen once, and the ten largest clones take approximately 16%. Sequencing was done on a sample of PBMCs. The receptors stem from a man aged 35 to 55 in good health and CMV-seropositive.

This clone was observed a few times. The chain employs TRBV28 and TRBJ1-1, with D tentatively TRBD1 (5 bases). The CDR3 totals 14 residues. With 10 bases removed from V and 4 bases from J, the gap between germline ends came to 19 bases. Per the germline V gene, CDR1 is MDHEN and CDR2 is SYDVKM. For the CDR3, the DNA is TGTGCCACCCAGGGTGTTGGGGTGCGCACTGAAGCTTTCTTT. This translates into CATQGVGVRTEAFF.

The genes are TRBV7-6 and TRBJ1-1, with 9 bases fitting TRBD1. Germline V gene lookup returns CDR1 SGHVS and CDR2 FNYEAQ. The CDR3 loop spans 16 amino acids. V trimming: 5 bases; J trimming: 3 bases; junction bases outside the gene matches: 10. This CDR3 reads CASSAHRGRGYTEAFF. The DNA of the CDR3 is TGTGCCAGCAGCGCCCACAGGGGGCGTGGGTACACTGAAGCTTTCTTT.

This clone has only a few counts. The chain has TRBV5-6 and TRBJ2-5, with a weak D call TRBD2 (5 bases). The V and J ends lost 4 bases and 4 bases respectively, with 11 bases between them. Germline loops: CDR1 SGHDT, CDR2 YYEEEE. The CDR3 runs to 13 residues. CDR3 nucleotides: TGTGCCAGCAGCCTCCCAGGAGGAGAGACCCAGTACTTC. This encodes CASSLPGGETQYF.

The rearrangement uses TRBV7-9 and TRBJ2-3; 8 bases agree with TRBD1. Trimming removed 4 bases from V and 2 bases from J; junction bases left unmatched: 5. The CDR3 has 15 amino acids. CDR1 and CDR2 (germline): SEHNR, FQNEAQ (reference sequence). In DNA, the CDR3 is TGTGCCAGCAGCTCGGGACAGGACCTCACAGATACGCAGTATTTT. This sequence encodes CASSSGQDLTDTQYF.

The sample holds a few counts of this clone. The CDR3 is CASSPSGGMNTEAFF. The CDR3, as DNA: TGTGCCAGTAGTCCCTCTGGGGGCATGAACACTGAAGCTTTCTTT. This sequence joins TRBV19 and TRBJ1-1; a possible D gene is TRBD1 (6 bases). Germline CDR1 is LNHDA and CDR2 is SQIVND (reference sequence). Between the trimmed V and J ends, which lost 5 bases and 0 bases, there was a span of 13 bases. This CDR3 comprises 15 residues.

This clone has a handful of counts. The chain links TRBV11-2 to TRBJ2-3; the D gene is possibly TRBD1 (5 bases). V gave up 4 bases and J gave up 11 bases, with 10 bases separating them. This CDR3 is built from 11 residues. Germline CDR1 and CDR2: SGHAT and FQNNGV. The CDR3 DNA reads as TGTGCCAGCAGCTCAGGGTTGAGGCAGTATTTT. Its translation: CASSSGLRQYF.

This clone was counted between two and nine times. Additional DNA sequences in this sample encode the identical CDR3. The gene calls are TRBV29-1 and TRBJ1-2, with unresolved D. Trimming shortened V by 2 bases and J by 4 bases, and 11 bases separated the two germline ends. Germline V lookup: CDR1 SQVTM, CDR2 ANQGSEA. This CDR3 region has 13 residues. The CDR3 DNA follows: TGCAGCGTTGAACTAGGTCCCTTCTATGGCTACACCTTC. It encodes CSVELGPFYGYTF.

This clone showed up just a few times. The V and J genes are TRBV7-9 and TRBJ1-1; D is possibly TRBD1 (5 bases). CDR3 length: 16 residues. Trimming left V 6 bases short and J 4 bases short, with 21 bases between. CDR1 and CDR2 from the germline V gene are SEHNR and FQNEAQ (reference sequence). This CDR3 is CASSLGGREFGTEAFF. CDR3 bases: TGTGCCAGCAGTCTGGGTGGCAGGGAATTTGGCACTGAAGCTTTCTTT.

CDR3 in amino acids: CASSEQNTEAFF. DNA of the CDR3: TGTGCCAGCAGTGAACAGAACACTGAAGCTTTCTTT. This chain uses TRBV6-1 with TRBJ1-1; no clear D gene. CDR1 is MNHNS and CDR2 is SASEGT in the germline V gene. V was cut by 2 bases and J by 1 base, with 2 bases left in between. This CDR3 spans 12 amino acids.

CDR3 bases: TGTGCCAGCAGCACCGGGACTACGAACACCGGGGAGCTGTTTTTT. Encoded protein: CASSTGTTNTGELFF. The gene calls are TRBV5-5 and TRBJ2-2, with TRBD2 matching over 7 bases. Germline-derived CDR1 and CDR2 are SGHKS and YYEKEE (reference sequence). V shed 4 bases and J 0 bases; nucleotides not matched to a gene: 3. The CDR3 spans 15 residues.

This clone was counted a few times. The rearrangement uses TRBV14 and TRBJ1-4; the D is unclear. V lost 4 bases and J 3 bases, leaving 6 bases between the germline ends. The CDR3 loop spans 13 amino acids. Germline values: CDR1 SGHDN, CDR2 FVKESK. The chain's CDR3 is CASSRSANEKLFF. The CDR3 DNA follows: TGTGCCAGCAGCCGAAGCGCTAATGAAAAACTGTTTTTT. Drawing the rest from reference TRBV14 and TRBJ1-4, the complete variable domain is EAGVTQFPSHSVIEKGQTVTLRCDPISGHDNLYWYRRVMGKEIKFLLHFVKESKQDESGMPNNRFLAERTGGTYSTLKVQPAELEDSGVYFCASSRSANEKLFFGSGTQLSVL.

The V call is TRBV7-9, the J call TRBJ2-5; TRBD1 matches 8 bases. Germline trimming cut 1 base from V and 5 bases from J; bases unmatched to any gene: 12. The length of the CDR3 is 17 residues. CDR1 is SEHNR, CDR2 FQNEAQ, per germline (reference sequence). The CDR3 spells CASSLVGRTGSRETQYF. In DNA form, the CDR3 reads TGTGCCAGCAGCTTAGTGGGCCGGACAGGGTCAAGGGAGACCCAGTACTTC.

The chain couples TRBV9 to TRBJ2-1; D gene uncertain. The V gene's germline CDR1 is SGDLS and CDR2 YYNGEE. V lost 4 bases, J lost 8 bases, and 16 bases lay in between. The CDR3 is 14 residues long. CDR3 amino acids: CASSFRSPSHEQFF. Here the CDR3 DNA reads TGTGCCAGCAGCTTCCGAAGTCCGAGCCATGAGCAGTTCTTC.

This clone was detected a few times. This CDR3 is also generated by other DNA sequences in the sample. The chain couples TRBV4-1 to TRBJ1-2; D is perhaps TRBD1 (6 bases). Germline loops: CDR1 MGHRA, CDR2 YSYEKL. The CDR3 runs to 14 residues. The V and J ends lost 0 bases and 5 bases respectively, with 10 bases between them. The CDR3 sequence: CASSQDSRGYGYTF. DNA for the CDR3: TGCGCCAGCAGCCAAGATTCAAGGGGGTATGGCTACACCTTC.

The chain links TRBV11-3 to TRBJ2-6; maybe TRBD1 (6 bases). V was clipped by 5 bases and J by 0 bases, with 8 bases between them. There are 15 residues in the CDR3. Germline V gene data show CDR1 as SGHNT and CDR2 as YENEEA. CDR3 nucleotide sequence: TGTGCCAGCAGCCAGGGGAGCTCTGGGGCCAACGTCCTGACTTTC. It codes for CASSQGSSGANVLTF.

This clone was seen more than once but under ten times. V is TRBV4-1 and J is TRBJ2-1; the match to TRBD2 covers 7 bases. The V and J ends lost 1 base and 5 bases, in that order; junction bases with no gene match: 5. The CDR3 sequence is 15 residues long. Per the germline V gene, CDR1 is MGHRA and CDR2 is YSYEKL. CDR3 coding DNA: TGCGCCAGCAGCCAAGTAAGGCTAGCGGACAATGAGCAGTTCTTC. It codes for CASSQVRLADNEQFF.

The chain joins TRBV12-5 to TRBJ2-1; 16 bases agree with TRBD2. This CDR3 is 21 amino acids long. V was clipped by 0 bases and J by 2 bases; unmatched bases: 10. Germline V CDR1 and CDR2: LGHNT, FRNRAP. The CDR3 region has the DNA TGTGCTAGTGGTTTGGTAATAGCCGGGACTAGCGGGAGGGCCCCCTACAATGAGCAGTTCTTC. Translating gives CASGLVIAGTSGRAPYNEQFF.

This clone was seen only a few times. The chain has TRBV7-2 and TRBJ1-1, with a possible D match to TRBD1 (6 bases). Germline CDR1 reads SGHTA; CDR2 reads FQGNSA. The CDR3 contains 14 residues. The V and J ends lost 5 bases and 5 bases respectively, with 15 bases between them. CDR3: CASSPQGRRTEAFF. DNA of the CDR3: TGTGCCAGCAGCCCTCAGGGGCGCAGGACTGAAGCTTTCTTT.

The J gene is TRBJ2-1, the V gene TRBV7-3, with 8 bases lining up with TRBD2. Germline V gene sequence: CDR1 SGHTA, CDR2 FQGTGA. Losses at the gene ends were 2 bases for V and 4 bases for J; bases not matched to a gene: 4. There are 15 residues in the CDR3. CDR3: CASSLGASGYNEQFF. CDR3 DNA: TGTGCCAGCAGCTTAGGCGCTAGCGGGTACAATGAGCAGTTCTTC.

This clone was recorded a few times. In DNA form, the CDR3 reads TGTGCCAGCAGCTTTCAGGCCTCCTACAATGAGCAGTTCTTC. Amino acids: CASSFQASYNEQFF. The genes are TRBV7-9 and TRBJ2-1, with D hard to call. Germline CDR1 SEHNR, CDR2 FQNEAQ (reference sequence). CDR3 length: 14 residues. V gave up 3 bases and J gave up 0 bases, with 6 bases separating them.

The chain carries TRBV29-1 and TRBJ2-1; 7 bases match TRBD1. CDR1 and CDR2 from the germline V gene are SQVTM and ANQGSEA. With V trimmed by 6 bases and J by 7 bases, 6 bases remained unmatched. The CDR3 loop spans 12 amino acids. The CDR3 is CSVGDRVNEQFF. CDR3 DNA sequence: TGCAGCGTGGGAGACAGGGTTAATGAGCAGTTCTTC.

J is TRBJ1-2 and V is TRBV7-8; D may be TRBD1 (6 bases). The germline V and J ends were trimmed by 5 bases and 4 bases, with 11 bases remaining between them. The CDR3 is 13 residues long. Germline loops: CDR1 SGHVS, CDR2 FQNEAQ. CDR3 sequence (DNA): TGTGCCAGCAGCCCAACAGGGCTCTATGGCTACACCTTC. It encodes CASSPTGLYGYTF.

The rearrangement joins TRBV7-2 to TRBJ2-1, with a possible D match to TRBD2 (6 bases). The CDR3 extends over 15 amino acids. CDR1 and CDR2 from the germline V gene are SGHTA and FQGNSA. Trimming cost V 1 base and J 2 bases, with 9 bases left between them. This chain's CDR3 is CASSLDAGTYNEQFF. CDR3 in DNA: TGTGCCAGCAGCTTAGACGCGGGAACCTACAATGAGCAGTTCTTC.

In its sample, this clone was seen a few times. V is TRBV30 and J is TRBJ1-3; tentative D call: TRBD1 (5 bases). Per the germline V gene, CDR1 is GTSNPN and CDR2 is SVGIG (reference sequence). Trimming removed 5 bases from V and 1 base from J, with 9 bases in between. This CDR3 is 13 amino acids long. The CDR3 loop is CAWDGASGNTIYF. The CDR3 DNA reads TGTGCCTGGGATGGGGCATCTGGAAACACCATATATTTT. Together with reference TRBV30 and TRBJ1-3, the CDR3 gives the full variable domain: SQTIHQWPATLVQPVGSPLSLECTVEGTSNPNLYWYRQAAGRGLQLLFYSVGIGQISSEVPQNLSASRPQDRQFILSSKKLLLSDSGFYLCAWDGASGNTIYFGEGSWLTVV.

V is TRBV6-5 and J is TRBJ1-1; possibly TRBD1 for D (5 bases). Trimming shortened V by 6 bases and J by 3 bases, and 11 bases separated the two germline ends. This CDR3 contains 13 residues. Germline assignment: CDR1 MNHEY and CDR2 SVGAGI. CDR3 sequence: CASSRGTDTEAFF. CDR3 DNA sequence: TGTGCCAGCAGCCGCGGGACGGACACTGAAGCTTTCTTT.

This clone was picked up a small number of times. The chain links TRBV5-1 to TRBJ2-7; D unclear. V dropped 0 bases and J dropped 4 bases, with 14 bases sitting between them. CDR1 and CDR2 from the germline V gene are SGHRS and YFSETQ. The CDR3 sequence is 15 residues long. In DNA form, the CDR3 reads TGCGCCAGCAGCTTGGCCCCGGGTTATTCGTACGAGCAGTACTTC. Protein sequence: CASSLAPGYSYEQYF.

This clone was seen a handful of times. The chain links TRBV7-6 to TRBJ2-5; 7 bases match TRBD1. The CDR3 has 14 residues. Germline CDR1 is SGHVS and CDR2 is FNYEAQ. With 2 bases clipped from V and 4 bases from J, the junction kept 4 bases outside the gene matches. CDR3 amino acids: CASSLTTGIETQYF. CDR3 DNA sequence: TGTGCCAGCAGCTTAACGACAGGGATAGAGACCCAGTACTTC.

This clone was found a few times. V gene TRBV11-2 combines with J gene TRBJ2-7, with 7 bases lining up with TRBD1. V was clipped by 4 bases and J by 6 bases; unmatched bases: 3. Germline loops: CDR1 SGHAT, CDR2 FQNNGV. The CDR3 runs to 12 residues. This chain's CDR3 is CASSWDSIEQYF. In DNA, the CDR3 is TGTGCCAGCAGCTGGGACAGTATCGAGCAGTACTTC.

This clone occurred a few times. The CDR3 here is CASSTGLAGSDTQYF. As DNA, the CDR3 is TGTGCCAGCAGCACCGGACTAGCGGGATCTGATACGCAGTATTTT. The V call is TRBV7-8, the J call TRBJ2-3; 12 bases are a match to TRBD2. CDR1 and CDR2 from the germline V gene are SGHVS and FQNEAQ. J gave up 6 bases and V 5 bases, and 6 bases lay outside the gene matches. The CDR3 runs to 15 residues.

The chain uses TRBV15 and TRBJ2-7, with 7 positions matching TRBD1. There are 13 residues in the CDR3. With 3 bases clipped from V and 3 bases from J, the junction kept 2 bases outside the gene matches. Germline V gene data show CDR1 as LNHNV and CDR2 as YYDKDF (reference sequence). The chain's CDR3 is CATSRGDSYEQYF. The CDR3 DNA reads TGTGCCACCAGCAGGGGGGACAGCTACGAGCAGTACTTC.

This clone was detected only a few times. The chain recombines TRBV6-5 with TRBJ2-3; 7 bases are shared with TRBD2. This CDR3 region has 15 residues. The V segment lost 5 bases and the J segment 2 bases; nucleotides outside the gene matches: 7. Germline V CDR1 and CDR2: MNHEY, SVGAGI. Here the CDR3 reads CASSLVGGTTDTQYF. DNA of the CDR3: TGTGCCAGCAGTCTCGTGGGGGGGACCACAGATACGCAGTATTTT.

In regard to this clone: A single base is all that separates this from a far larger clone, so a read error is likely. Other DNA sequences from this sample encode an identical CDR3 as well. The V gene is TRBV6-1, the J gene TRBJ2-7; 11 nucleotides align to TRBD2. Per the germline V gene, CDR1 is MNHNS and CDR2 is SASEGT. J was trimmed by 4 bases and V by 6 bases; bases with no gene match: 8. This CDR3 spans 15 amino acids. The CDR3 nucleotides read TGTGCCAGCAGCGAGACTAGCGGGATCTCGTACGAGCAGTACTTC. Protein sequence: CASSETSGISYEQYF.